Each of the 30 T cell receptor beta chains below was sequenced from the same sample in a study of blood T cell repertoires in COVID-19. The repertoire was sequenced with immunoSEQ multiplex PCR; TCRdb's copy has only in-frame clones and lacks some. The sample has just under 250,000 clones, around 89% seen once. Sequencing input: PBMCs or T cells enriched from blood (not recorded which). These receptors were obtained from a woman in her thirties who had recovered from COVID-19.

This rearrangement joins TRBV19 to TRBJ1-5; TRBD1 is a possible D gene (6 bases). The CDR3 covers 17 residues. The V and J ends lost 5 bases and 0 bases respectively, with 17 bases between them. CDR1 LNHDA and CDR2 SQIVND come from the germline V gene (reference sequence). The CDR3, as DNA: TGTGCCAGTAGTCGCCGCGGGGGGGCGGATAGCAATCAGCCCCAGCATTTT. As protein: CASSRRGGADSNQPQHF.

The V and J genes are TRBV7-9 and TRBJ1-1; D call uncertain. V was trimmed by 2 bases and J by 4 bases, leaving 14 bases between them. Germline values: CDR1 SEHNR, CDR2 FQNEAQ (reference sequence). The CDR3 consists of 15 residues. CDR3 DNA: TGTGCCAGCAGCTTATTCAGCCTTCGGGGCACTGAAGCTTTCTTT. It codes for CASSLFSLRGTEAFF.

The chain combines TRBV7-2 with TRBJ2-1; TRBD2 matches 8 bases. From germline, CDR1 is SGHTA and CDR2 FQGNSA. The CDR3 is 15 amino acids. With V trimmed by 4 bases and J by 4 bases, 6 bases remained unmatched. The CDR3, as DNA: TGTGCCAGCAGCTCGGGAGGGGCCGGGTACAATGAGCAGTTCTTC. It encodes CASSSGGAGYNEQFF.

The chain employs TRBV12-3 or TRBV12-4 and TRBJ2-7; no definite D call. There are 13 residues in the CDR3. With 8 bases removed from V and 2 bases from J, the gap between germline ends came to 13 bases. The CDR3 coding sequence is TGTGCCAGCTACGACGAGGCGACCTACGAGCAGTACTTC. Its translation is CASYDEATYEQYF.

V gene TRBV4-3 combines with J gene TRBJ1-1, with 9 bases that match TRBD1. Germline V gene data show CDR1 as LGHNA and CDR2 as YSLEER. This CDR3 comprises 16 residues. The J segment lost 6 bases and the V segment lost 2 bases, leaving 10 bases of the junction unmatched. The CDR3 loop reads CASSQFTGGVSSEAFF. The CDR3 region has the DNA TGCGCCAGCAGCCAATTTACAGGGGGCGTTTCCTCTGAAGCTTTCTTT.

The genes are TRBV15 and TRBJ1-3; possibly TRBD1 for D (6 bases). Germline V gene data show CDR1 as LNHNV and CDR2 as YYDKDF (reference sequence). The V gene lost 3 bases and the J gene lost 9 bases, with 21 bases spanning the gap. This CDR3 spans 16 amino acids. The CDR3 is CATSRRRTAGGGTIYF. In nucleotides, the CDR3 is TGTGCCACCAGCAGGAGAAGGACAGCGGGGGGTGGCACCATATATTTT. Variable domain in full (rest from reference TRBV15 and TRBJ1-3): DAMVIQNPRYQVTQFGKPVTLSCSQTLNHNVMYWYQQKSSQAPKLLFHYYDKDFNNEADTPDNFQSRRPNTSFCFLDIRSPGLGDTAMYLCATSRRRTAGGGTIYFGEGSWLTVV.

The V and J genes are TRBV2 and TRBJ1-2; tentatively, D is TRBD1 (5 bases). Germline V gene data show CDR1 as SNHLY and CDR2 as FYNNEI. V lost 4 bases and J 8 bases, leaving 14 bases between the germline ends. The CDR3 runs 13 residues. This CDR3 reads CASSAGGLEGYTF. The CDR3, as DNA: TGTGCCAGCAGTGCCGGGGGGTTAGAGGGCTACACCTTC.

The chain joins TRBV30 to TRBJ2-7, with D possibly being TRBD2 (6 bases). V gave up 2 bases and J gave up 4 bases, with 9 bases separating them. The CDR3 is 12 residues long. The germline V gene encodes CDR1 GTSNPN and CDR2 SVGIG (reference sequence). The CDR3 reads CAWSLGSYEQYF. The CDR3, as DNA: TGTGCCTGGAGTCTCGGGAGTTACGAGCAGTACTTC.

V usage is TRBV28 and J usage is TRBJ1-1; D remains unclear. With 2 bases removed from V and 4 bases from J, the gap between germline ends came to 11 bases. Germline values: CDR1 MDHEN, CDR2 SYDVKM. The CDR3 spans 14 residues. CDR3: CASSLGFGVTEAFF. The CDR3, as DNA: TGTGCCAGCAGTTTAGGATTTGGAGTCACTGAAGCTTTCTTT.

This clone was counted once. V is TRBV5-1 and J is TRBJ2-2; the match to TRBD1 covers 9 bases. The J segment lost 3 bases and the V segment lost 5 bases, leaving 8 bases of the junction unmatched. Germline CDR1 SGHRS, CDR2 YFSETQ. CDR3 length equals 16 residues. The CDR3 loop reads CASRVGTGSDTGELFF. The CDR3, as DNA: TGCGCCAGCAGAGTGGGGACAGGGAGCGACACCGGGGAGCTGTTTTTT.

This clone was seen a single time. The rearrangement uses TRBV14 and TRBJ1-4; the match to TRBD1 covers 7 bases. Germline loops: CDR1 SGHDN, CDR2 FVKESK. The ends lost 4 bases at V and 6 bases at J; junction bases unmatched: 11. The CDR3 extends over 16 amino acids. CDR3: CASSRRRQGTDEKLFF. The CDR3, as DNA: TGTGCCAGCAGCCGGAGGCGACAGGGAACGGATGAAAAACTGTTTTTT.

The genes are TRBV6-2 or TRBV6-3 and TRBJ2-3, with 7 bases fitting TRBD1. V was clipped by 3 bases and J by 2 bases; unmatched bases: 5. Germline lookup yields CDR1 MNHEY and CDR2 SVGEGT. CDR3 length equals 15 residues. The chain's CDR3 is CASSYGTENTDTQYF. The DNA for the CDR3 is TGTGCCAGCAGTTATGGGACAGAAAACACAGATACGCAGTATTTT.

The V call is TRBV9, the J call TRBJ1-3, with no clear D. Trimming took 3 bases from V and 0 from J, leaving 13 bases between them. The CDR3 spans 16 residues. From germline, CDR1 is SGDLS and CDR2 YYNGEE. CDR3 bases: TGTGCCAGCAGCGGGCTACGACAAACCTCTGGAAACACCATATATTTT. Amino acid sequence: CASSGLRQTSGNTIYF.

V is TRBV6-2 or TRBV6-3 and J is TRBJ1-5; D is perhaps TRBD1 (5 bases). CDR1 is MNHEY and CDR2 is SVGEGT in the germline V gene. CDR3 length equals 16 residues. V dropped 5 bases and J dropped 0 bases, with 14 bases sitting between them. The CDR3 here is CASSSSGYYSNQPQHF. In nucleotides, the CDR3 is TGTGCCAGCAGTAGCTCAGGGTACTATAGCAATCAGCCCCAGCATTTT.

CDR3: CASSFGHSNQPQHF. CDR3 nucleotide sequence: TGTGCCAGCAGCTTTGGACATAGCAATCAGCCCCAGCATTTT. This chain links TRBV7-2 with TRBJ1-5; a weak D match, TRBD1 (5 bases). Trimming took off 3 bases at V and 0 bases at J, with 6 bases between the two ends. Germline V gives CDR1 SGHTA, CDR2 FQGNSA. The CDR3 runs to 14 residues.

The gene calls are TRBV6-5 and TRBJ1-1; weak D call: TRBD1 (6 bases). Germline V lookup: CDR1 MNHEY, CDR2 SVGAGI. The CDR3 has 11 residues. Trimming took 6 bases from V and 6 from J, leaving 8 bases between them. The CDR3 reads CASRRQAEAFF. The CDR3 DNA sequence: TGTGCCAGCAGAAGACAGGCTGAAGCTTTCTTT.

The chain joins TRBV21-1 to TRBJ1-2; the DNA was not used to check the table's D call, TRBD1. TRBV21-1 is deemed a pseudogene. There are 15 residues in the CDR3. CDR3 DNA sequence: TGTGCCAGCAGCTCCCAGATGACAGACACAAATGGCTACACCTTC. Amino acids: CASSSQMTDTNGYTF.

This clone was detected only once. An end of the junction does not agree with germline; a read error may underlie this. The rearrangement uses TRBV11-2 and TRBJ2-4; D unresolved. Germline V lookup: CDR1 SGHAT, CDR2 FQNNGV. CDR3 length equals 13 residues. The DNA of the CDR3 is TGTGCCAGCAGCTTAGGTAGCTTCGGAGCTATGCACTTC. Translating gives CASSLGSFGAMHF.

CDR3 residues: CASRGPGTANEKLFF. DNA of the CDR3: TGTGCCAGCAGGGGACCCGGGACAGCTAATGAAAAACTGTTTTTT. This chain links TRBV7-9 with TRBJ1-4; 7 positions agree with TRBD1. This CDR3 spans 15 amino acids. Germline V CDR1 and CDR2: SEHNR, FQNEAQ (reference sequence). V dropped 6 bases and J dropped 3; count of bases not matched to a gene: 7.

The genes are TRBV29-1 and TRBJ2-2, with TRBD1 as a possible D gene (5 bases). V was cut by 4 bases and J by 5 bases, with 17 bases left in between. The V gene's germline CDR1 is SQVTM and CDR2 ANQGSEA. The CDR3 extends over 15 amino acids. For the CDR3, the DNA is TGCAGCGTTGCAGGACAAAAAGGTGGTACCGGGGAGCTGTTTTTT. This translates into CSVAGQKGGTGELFF.

In its sample, this clone was seen a few times. This sequence joins TRBV6-2 or TRBV6-3 and TRBJ1-4, with a tentative D call TRBD1 (6 bases). The CDR3 has 13 amino acids. Trimming pared 6 bases from V and 6 bases from J, leaving 11 bases between. Germline values: CDR1 MNHEY, CDR2 SVGEGT. The CDR3 spells CASSGQWDEKLFF. Here the CDR3 DNA reads TGTGCCAGCAGCGGACAGTGGGATGAAAAACTGTTTTTT.

This chain uses TRBV7-2 with TRBJ2-3; 7 bases fit TRBD1. Germline V gene lookup returns CDR1 SGHTA and CDR2 FQGNSA. There are 17 residues in the CDR3. With 1 base clipped from V and 4 bases from J, the junction kept 11 bases outside the gene matches. CDR3 amino acids: CASSLESTGVGADTQYF. As DNA, the CDR3 is TGTGCCAGCAGCTTAGAAAGTACAGGGGTCGGCGCAGATACGCAGTATTTT.

This clone was picked up one time. The V gene is TRBV20-1, the J gene TRBJ1-5; no reliable D call. Trimming left V 3 bases short and J 1 base short, with 4 bases between. The CDR3 totals 12 residues. Per the germline V gene, CDR1 is DFQATT and CDR2 is SNEGSKA (reference sequence). CDR3 coding DNA: TGCAGTGCTAGTCGGAGCAATCAGCCCCAGCATTTT. It translates to CSASRSNQPQHF.

This clone was seen a single time. The chain couples TRBV6-2 or TRBV6-3 to TRBJ2-6; 8 nucleotides agree with TRBD2. Trimming took 6 bases from V and 0 from J; bases not matched to a gene: 7. There are 17 residues in the CDR3. The V gene's germline CDR1 is MNHEY and CDR2 SVGEGT. CDR3 sequence: CASSTTSGNSGANVLTF. CDR3 nucleotide sequence: TGTGCCAGCAGCACTACTAGCGGAAACTCTGGGGCCAACGTCCTGACTTTC.

This chain uses TRBV15 with TRBJ2-7; TRBD1 matches 7 bases. Trimming cost V 5 bases and J 9 bases; bases outside gene matches: 10. The CDR3 is made up of 13 amino acids. Germline V CDR1 and CDR2: LNHNV, YYDKDF (reference sequence). The CDR3 region has the DNA TGTGCCACCAGCCCTGACAGGGAGAGGCGGCAGTACTTC. This sequence encodes CATSPDRERRQYF.

This clone was observed once. V is TRBV28 and J is TRBJ2-7, with D possibly being TRBD1 (6 bases). Germline CDR1 reads MDHEN; CDR2 reads SYDVKM. The length of the CDR3 is 11 residues. The V gene lost 8 bases and the J gene lost 6 bases, with 11 bases spanning the gap. The CDR3, as DNA: TGTGCCAGCTGGCAAGGGGGCGAGCAGTACTTC. Protein sequence: CASWQGGEQYF.

This clone was detected only once. As DNA, the CDR3 is TGTGCCACCCCCCGGAGCTGCTGGCGCCAGGGGTATGGCTACACCTTC. It is translated as CATPRSCWRQGYGYTF. The J gene is TRBJ1-2, the V gene TRBV24-1; a possible D gene is TRBD1 (6 bases). Trimming took off 9 bases at V and 5 bases at J, with 24 bases between the two ends. Germline V lookup: CDR1 KGHDR, CDR2 SFDVKD. This CDR3 has 16 residues.

This sequence joins TRBV12-5 and TRBJ1-2; 7 nucleotides agree with TRBD1. Unmatched junction bases numbered 6, after V lost 6 bases and J lost 2 bases. The CDR3 consists of 14 residues. CDR1 and CDR2 (germline): LGHNT, FRNRAP. CDR3 in amino acids: CASGPSGQNYGYTF. CDR3 coding DNA: TGTGCTAGTGGGCCCTCGGGACAGAACTATGGCTACACCTTC.

The chain employs TRBV4-3 and TRBJ1-5, with no clear D. The CDR3 runs 14 residues. Germline V gene sequence: CDR1 LGHNA, CDR2 YSLEER. V lost 4 bases and J lost 0, with 7 bases in between. The DNA for the CDR3 is TGCGCCAGCAGCCCCTATAGTAGCAATCAGCCCCAGCATTTT. Its protein is CASSPYSSNQPQHF.

The rearrangement uses TRBV4-1 and TRBJ1-4, with 9 nucleotides matching TRBD1. The length of the CDR3 is 15 residues. Germline CDR1 is MGHRA and CDR2 is YSYEKL. The ends lost 4 bases at V and 6 bases at J; junction bases unmatched: 6. CDR3 amino acids: CASSPSQGAYEKLFF. CDR3 nucleotides: TGCGCCAGCAGCCCCTCACAGGGGGCTTATGAAAAACTGTTTTTT.